This is a list of T cell receptor beta chains from one sample in a study of T cell repertoires in cytomegalovirus infection. MiXCR, run by TCRdb on the reads, gives a single entry per CDR3 protein. The top ten clones hold around 9.3% of a sample with about 400,000 distinct CDR3 sequences, roughly 18% of them seen once. The sequenced material came from PBMCs. All receptors come from a human donor in good health (CMV status not recorded). Some clones in this sample may be carry-over from other donors' samples. The CDR3 runs from the conserved cysteine through the conserved F or W. Each record gives: clone size, V gene, J gene, D gene, CDR3 DNA, CDR3 protein. The D gene is left open where the match is weak. Clone size, where shown, is once, few, many, or a class for clones that have expanded.

few	TRBV9	TRBJ1-6	NA	TGTGCCAGCAACTCCGGGGGTTGGGATTCACCCCTCCACTTT	CASNSGGWDSPLHF
NA	TRBV27	TRBJ1-6	NA	TGTGCCAGCAGTTTATTGGCGGGAAATTCACCCCTCCACTTT	CASSLLAGNSPLHF
few	TRBV14	TRBJ2-3	NA	TGTGCCAGCAGCCAGCGCCTGACCCCCACGCAGTATTTT	CASSQRLTPTQYF
NA	TRBV2	TRBJ1-1	NA	TGTGCCAGCAGTCAGGGTACAGACACTGAAGCTTTCTTT	CASSQGTDTEAFF
many	TRBV2	TRBJ1-6	TRBD1	TGTGCCCTCAACTCTCCCCGGGGACAGCCTAATTCACCCCTCCACTTT	CALNSPRGQPNSPLHF
NA	TRBV3-1	TRBJ2-7	TRBD2	TGTGCCAGCAGGGGGACTACCTACGAGCAGTACTTC	CASRGTTYEQYF
many	TRBV3-1	TRBJ2-7	TRBD1	TGTGCCAGCAGCCCGACAGGGGGCTACGAGCAGTACTTC	CASSPTGGYEQYF
few	TRBV20-1	TRBJ1-2	NA	TGCAGTGCGCCAAGACTCACCAAGGGCTATGGCTACACCTTC	CSAPRLTKGYGYTF
few	TRBV19	TRBJ1-4	NA	TGTGCCAGTAGTGTCGGGCTCGCAACTAATGAAAAACTGTTTTTT	CASSVGLATNEKLFF
many	TRBV7-2	TRBJ1-4	TRBD1	TGTGCCAGCAGCTTAGACGCAGGGGGCATGGAAAAACTGTTTTTT	CASSLDAGGMEKLFF
NA	TRBV20-1	TRBJ2-5	NA	TGCAGTGCTAGAGATCTAGGCGGCTACCAAGAGACCCAGTACTTC	CSARDLGGYQETQYF
NA	TRBV6-1	TRBJ1-6	NA	TGTGCCAGCAGTTATTCCGGACAGCCTTTCGATTCACCCCTCCACTTT	CASSYSGQPFDSPLHF
NA	TRBV3-1	TRBJ2-4	NA	TGTGCCAGCACCTCAAGCGGCGGCAAAAACATTCAGTACTTC	CASTSSGGKNIQYF
many	TRBV7-9	TRBJ2-7	NA	TGTGCCAGCAGCTCAGGACTCCCACCTTCCTACGAGCAGTACTTC	CASSSGLPPSYEQYF
many	TRBV7-6	TRBJ2-1	TRBD2	TGTGCCAGCAGCTTATGGCGGGAGAGCTCCTACAATGAGCAGTTCTTC	CASSLWRESSYNEQFF
many	TRBV28	TRBJ1-5	NA	TGTGCCAGCAGTTCCGGATATTATAGCAATCAGCCCCAGCATTTT	CASSSGYYSNQPQHF
NA	TRBV7-2	TRBJ2-7	NA	TGTGCCAGCAGCTTAGGGGCAGCGTCCTACGAGCAGTACTTC	CASSLGAASYEQYF
few	TRBV7-8	TRBJ1-2	NA	TGTGCCAGCAGCTTAGGAGGGGCAGGGGCCTATGGCTACACCTTC	CASSLGGAGAYGYTF
NA	TRBV2	TRBJ1-3	TRBD1	TGTGCCAGCAGCGAGACAGGGGTCGGCACCATATATTTT	CASSETGVGTIYF
NA	TRBV19	TRBJ2-5	NA	TGTGCCAGTAGTCGCCCAGGGATGCAAGAGACCCAGTACTTC	CASSRPGMQETQYF
few	TRBV27	TRBJ2-1	NA	TGTGCCAGCAGTCCGATACAGGGTAACGGGCAGTTCTTC	CASSPIQGNGQFF
NA	TRBV6-2/TRBV6-3	TRBJ2-3	NA	TGTGCCAGCAGTCCAGTATTCGGTACGCAGTATTTT	CASSPVFGTQYF
few	TRBV15	TRBJ2-3	NA	TGTGCCACCAGCAGACCCACCGCGAGGGGCACAGATACGCAGTATTTT	CATSRPTARGTDTQYF
few	TRBV10-3	TRBJ2-1	NA	TGTGCCATCAGTGATATGTCGGGAGTGAGGTCCTACAATGAGCAGTTCTTC	CAISDMSGVRSYNEQFF
many	TRBV7-2	TRBJ2-7	NA	TGTGCCAGCAGCTCGGACACGAACTACGAGCAGTACTTC	CASSSDTNYEQYF
few	TRBV3-1	TRBJ1-1	NA	TGTGCCAGCAGTCAAGTCAACGAAGCTTTCTTT	CASSQVNEAFF
many	TRBV28	TRBJ1-2	TRBD1	TGTGCCAGCAGTTCCGGGACAGGATTATACTCAAAGGGAGGCTACACCTTC	CASSSGTGLYSKGGYTF
NA	TRBV15	TRBJ2-1	TRBD2	TGTGCCACCACCTCCGACCGGGGGGTCCACAATGAGCAGTTCTTC	CATTSDRGVHNEQFF